The 26 T cell receptor beta chains presented below share a single source sample, sequenced in a study of shared clonotypes between healthy human individuals. Method: immunoSEQ multiplex PCR; TCRdb's copy keeps in-frame clones and lacks some. Of approximately 2.1 million clones listed, over 85% are singletons. The sequenced material came from naive CD4+ T cells from PBMCs. This sample's subset: CD45RA+ positively selected. The origin of the receptors is a man aged 18 to 29 in good health. Some clones in this sample may be carry-over from other donors' samples.

As for this clone: Other DNA sequences in the sample encode the same CDR3. This sequence joins TRBV5-1 and TRBJ2-5; D gene ambiguous. The CDR3 loop spans 12 amino acids. Germline V gene data show CDR1 as SGHRS and CDR2 as YFSETQ. Trimming took off 4 bases at V and 2 bases at J, with 6 bases between the two ends. CDR3 sequence: CASSRQQETQYF. CDR3 in DNA: TGCGCCAGCAGCAGACAACAAGAGACCCAGTACTTC. The full variable domain, rest sourced from reference TRBV5-1 and TRBJ2-5, is KAGVTQTPRYLIKTRGQQVTLSCSPISGHRSVSWYQQTPGQGLQFLFEYFSETQRNKGNFPGRFSGRQFSNSRSEMNVSTLELGDSALYLCASSRQQETQYFGPGTRLLVL.

The rearrangement uses TRBV6-6 and TRBJ2-3, with TRBD1 as a possible D gene (5 bases). The CDR3 extends over 14 amino acids. Deletions cut 6 bases from V and 1 base from J, with 11 bases between. Per the germline V gene, CDR1 is MNHNY and CDR2 is SVGAGI (reference sequence). CDR3 nucleotide sequence: TGTGCCAGCAGCCCCAAACAGGGCACAGATACGCAGTATTTT. The encoded protein is CASSPKQGTDTQYF.

This chain links TRBV5-4 with TRBJ2-1; TRBD1 matches at 10 bases. This CDR3 contains 14 residues. V was clipped by 4 bases and J by 9 bases; unmatched bases: 7. The germline V gene has CDR1 SGHNT and CDR2 YYREEE (reference sequence). CDR3 nucleotide sequence: TGTGCCAGCAGCGCCGGGACAGGGGTCGGTGAGCAGTTCTTC. This encodes CASSAGTGVGEQFF.

This clone came up once. The chain employs TRBV6-5 and TRBJ2-5; tentatively, D is TRBD1 or TRBD2 (5 bases each). CDR1 is MNHEY and CDR2 is SVGAGI in the germline V gene. Trimming cost V 5 bases and J 4 bases, with 11 bases left between them. This CDR3 region has 13 residues. This CDR3 is CASSPGGGETQYF. CDR3 coding DNA: TGTGCCAGCAGTCCCGGTGGGGGAGAGACCCAGTACTTC.

The V gene is TRBV5-1, the J gene TRBJ1-2; TRBD1 agrees at 12 bases. From germline, CDR1 is SGHRS and CDR2 YFSETQ. Trimming at V came to 4 bases and at J to 3 bases, leaving 10 bases not matched to a gene. The CDR3 length is 17 residues. The CDR3 DNA reads as TGCGCCAGCAGCCTCCCCGGGACAGGGGGCGTGGACTATGGCTACACCTTC. Its translation is CASSLPGTGGVDYGYTF. Full variable domain (missing parts from reference TRBV5-1 and TRBJ1-2): KAGVTQTPRYLIKTRGQQVTLSCSPISGHRSVSWYQQTPGQGLQFLFEYFSETQRNKGNFPGRFSGRQFSNSRSEMNVSTLELGDSALYLCASSLPGTGGVDYGYTFGSGTRLTVV.

This chain uses TRBV7-7 with TRBJ2-1; D unclear. CDR1 is SSHAT, CDR2 FNYEAQ, per germline (reference sequence). This CDR3 region has 14 residues. V shed 2 bases and J shed 6 bases, with 11 bases lying between them. The CDR3 region has the DNA TGTGCCAGCAGCTTAAACCCCAGAGTCAATGAGCAGTTCTTC. It encodes CASSLNPRVNEQFF. Full variable domain (missing parts from reference TRBV7-7 and TRBJ2-1): GAGVSQSPRYKVTKRGQDVTLRCDPISSHATLYWYQQALGQGPEFLTYFNYEAQPDKSGLPSDRFSAERPEGSISTLTIQRTEQRDSAMYRCASSLNPRVNEQFFGPGTRLTVL.

The chain is built from TRBV15 and TRBJ2-7; D unresolved. This CDR3 contains 13 residues. Trimming took 0 bases from V and 1 from J, leaving 4 bases between them. The V gene's germline CDR1 is LNHNV and CDR2 YYDKDF (reference sequence). The CDR3 region is CATSRDWSYEQYF. In DNA, the CDR3 is TGTGCCACCAGCAGAGATTGGTCCTACGAGCAGTACTTC.

V usage is TRBV30 and J usage is TRBJ1-1; D is ambiguous. Germline V gene lookup returns CDR1 GTSNPN and CDR2 SVGIG (reference sequence). This CDR3 has 13 amino acids. V was cut by 2 bases and J by 5 bases, with 12 bases left in between. The CDR3 spells CAWSQTDGTEAFF. The CDR3 DNA is TGTGCCTGGAGTCAAACAGACGGAACTGAAGCTTTCTTT.

J is TRBJ2-7 and V is TRBV6-6, with D possibly called TRBD1 or TRBD2 (6 bases each). Per the germline V gene, CDR1 is MNHNY and CDR2 is SVGAGI (reference sequence). The CDR3 totals 16 residues. V lost 6 bases to trimming and J lost 0 bases, with 18 bases between them. The CDR3 region is CASSYGRSGASYEQYF. In DNA form, the CDR3 reads TGTGCCAGCAGCTACGGAAGGTCGGGGGCCTCCTACGAGCAGTACTTC.

The rearrangement links TRBV11-2 to TRBJ2-2; 9 bases line up with TRBD1. This CDR3 comprises 14 residues. Germline CDR1 is SGHAT and CDR2 is FQNNGV. The V segment lost 8 bases and the J segment 3 bases; nucleotides outside the gene matches: 4. CDR3 sequence: CASARQGDTGELFF. CDR3 nucleotide sequence: TGTGCCAGCGCCCGACAGGGGGACACCGGGGAGCTGTTTTTT.

The CDR3 loop reads CASSDRQASTDTQYF. The CDR3 nucleotides read TGTGCCAGCAGTGACCGACAAGCTAGCACAGATACGCAGTATTTT. The genes are TRBV6-1 and TRBJ2-3; unclear D gene. Germline loops: CDR1 MNHNS, CDR2 SASEGT. This CDR3 contains 15 residues. Trimming stripped 3 bases from V and 0 bases from J, with 10 bases between.

As for this clone: Other DNA sequences in this sample translate to the same CDR3. The rearrangement links TRBV6-5 to TRBJ1-1; D is unresolved. CDR1 is MNHEY, CDR2 SVGAGI, per germline. CDR3 length: 13 residues. V dropped 2 bases and J dropped 1 base, with 5 bases sitting between them. CDR3 protein: CASSYLRNTEAFF. CDR3 in DNA: TGTGCCAGCAGTTACCTCAGGAACACTGAAGCTTTCTTT.

The chain employs TRBV7-2 and TRBJ2-7; perhaps TRBD1 as D (5 bases). The CDR3 is made up of 15 amino acids. Germline V gene data show CDR1 as SGHTA and CDR2 as FQGNSA. Trimming removed 2 bases at V and 2 bases at J, with 13 bases between. CDR3 in amino acids: CASSLTGLIAYEQYF. CDR3 sequence (DNA): TGTGCCAGCAGCTTAACAGGCCTAATCGCCTACGAGCAGTACTTC.

The chain uses TRBV11-2 and TRBJ2-3; weak D call: TRBD2 (5 bases). Per the germline V gene, CDR1 is SGHAT and CDR2 is FQNNGV. CDR3 length: 15 residues. V was clipped by 5 bases and J by 1 base, with 13 bases between them. This CDR3 reads CASSARDSGTDTQYF. CDR3 DNA: TGTGCCAGCAGCGCCCGGGATTCCGGCACAGATACGCAGTATTTT.

The chain is built from TRBV7-8 and TRBJ2-7, with 9 bases fitting TRBD1. The CDR3 has 15 amino acids. Germline lookup yields CDR1 SGHVS and CDR2 FQNEAQ. V lost 1 base and J lost 3; bases outside the gene matches: 4. The CDR3 sequence is CASSLGGTGYYEQYF. The CDR3 DNA follows: TGTGCCAGCAGCTTAGGGGGGACAGGGTACTACGAGCAGTACTTC.

This chain connects TRBV27 to TRBJ1-4; no reliable D call. The CDR3 contains 14 residues. Germline-derived CDR1 and CDR2 are MNHEY and SMNVEV (reference sequence). V lost 4 bases, J lost 4 bases, and 10 bases lay in between. The CDR3 DNA reads as TGTGCCAGCAGTTCACCCAGACATAATGAAAAACTGTTTTTT. Translated, it gives CASSSPRHNEKLFF.

The chain has TRBV2 and TRBJ2-5; D ambiguous. Germline V lookup: CDR1 SNHLY, CDR2 FYNNEI. CDR3 size: 12 residues. V was shortened by 6 bases and J by 0 bases, with 5 bases between the two germline ends. The DNA of the CDR3 is TGTGCCAGCAGCGTTAACCAAGAGACCCAGTACTTC. Its translation: CASSVNQETQYF.

V is TRBV28 and J is TRBJ1-5; D may be TRBD1 (6 bases). The germline V gene encodes CDR1 MDHEN and CDR2 SYDVKM. The CDR3 has 15 residues. The V end was cut by 5 bases, the J end by 5 bases, with 16 bases between. The CDR3 DNA reads as TGTGCCAGCAGTCCCCTCCAGGGGAGGGATCAGCCCCAGCATTTT. Encoded protein: CASSPLQGRDQPQHF.

In regard to this clone: This same CDR3 is encoded by further DNA sequences in the sample. The chain joins TRBV7-9 to TRBJ2-3; D unclear. The CDR3 length is 12 residues. Germline V gives CDR1 SEHNR, CDR2 FQNEAQ (reference sequence). The ends were cut back, 5 bases at V and 0 bases at J, with 3 bases in the middle. The chain's CDR3 is CASSASTDTQYF. CDR3 in DNA: TGTGCCAGCAGCGCGAGCACAGATACGCAGTATTTT.

This clone was recorded a few times. The CDR3 DNA sequence: TGTGCCTGGAGTGTATGGCAGGAGGGTGGCTACACCTTC. This sequence encodes CAWSVWQEGGYTF. The V gene is TRBV30, the J gene TRBJ1-2; D unresolved. This CDR3 spans 13 amino acids. V was pared by 0 bases and J by 7 bases, with 12 bases between. Germline loops: CDR1 GTSNPN, CDR2 SVGIG (reference sequence).

The CDR3 is CASSPKTTSGSYEQYF. In DNA form, the CDR3 reads TGCGCCAGCAGCCCCAAGACAACTAGCGGGAGCTACGAGCAGTACTTC. This sequence joins TRBV5-1 and TRBJ2-7; 11 nucleotides agree with TRBD2. Looked up from germline, CDR1 is SGHRS and CDR2 is YFSETQ. V gave up 4 bases and J gave up 3 bases; unmatched junction bases: 9. The CDR3 extends over 16 amino acids.

The gene calls are TRBV10-3 and TRBJ1-1; the D gene is possibly TRBD1 (5 bases). CDR3 length: 14 amino acids. Germline V gene lookup returns CDR1 ENHRY and CDR2 SYGVKD. V gave up 3 bases and J gave up 0 bases, with 8 bases separating them. The CDR3 DNA reads as TGTGCCATCAGTGACCCAGGGATGAACACTGAAGCTTTCTTT. Its protein is CAISDPGMNTEAFF.

The chain links TRBV19 to TRBJ2-7; 8 nucleotides match TRBD1. CDR3 length equals 15 residues. CDR1 and CDR2 (germline): LNHDA, SQIVND (reference sequence). After removal of 3 bases from V and 2 bases from J, the junction contained 6 bases not matched to a gene. The CDR3 sequence: CASSIGGQEPYEQYF. In nucleotides, the CDR3 is TGTGCCAGTAGTATCGGGGGACAGGAACCCTACGAGCAGTACTTC.

The CDR3 DNA reads as TGTGCCAGCTCACCACCTTCCCCGAGCAACACCGGGGAGCTGTTTTTT. It translates to CASSPPSPSNTGELFF. The chain couples TRBV18 to TRBJ2-2; D remains unclear. Trimming took off 0 bases at V and 2 bases at J, with 10 bases between the two ends. The CDR3 has 16 amino acids. The V gene's germline CDR1 is KGHSH and CDR2 LQKENI.

As to this clone: This CDR3 is also generated by other DNA sequences in the sample. The chain carries TRBV7-2 and TRBJ2-7, with D perhaps given as TRBD1 or TRBD2 (5 bases each). The CDR3 covers 14 residues. Trimming shortened V by 2 bases and J by 2 bases, and 10 bases separated the two germline ends. Germline V gives CDR1 SGHTA, CDR2 FQGNSA. This CDR3 is CASSLLGPTYEQYF. The CDR3 nucleotides read TGTGCCAGCAGCTTATTGGGACCCACCTACGAGCAGTACTTC.

This clone occurred once. Other DNA sequences in this specimen translate into the identical CDR3. The chain employs TRBV18 and TRBJ2-7; maybe TRBD1 (5 bases). V was clipped by 1 base and J by 0 bases, with 7 bases between them. Germline CDR1 KGHSH, CDR2 LQKENI. This CDR3 spans 14 amino acids. This CDR3 is CASSPRQGSYEQYF. In DNA form, the CDR3 reads TGTGCCAGCTCACCACGGCAGGGCTCCTACGAGCAGTACTTC.